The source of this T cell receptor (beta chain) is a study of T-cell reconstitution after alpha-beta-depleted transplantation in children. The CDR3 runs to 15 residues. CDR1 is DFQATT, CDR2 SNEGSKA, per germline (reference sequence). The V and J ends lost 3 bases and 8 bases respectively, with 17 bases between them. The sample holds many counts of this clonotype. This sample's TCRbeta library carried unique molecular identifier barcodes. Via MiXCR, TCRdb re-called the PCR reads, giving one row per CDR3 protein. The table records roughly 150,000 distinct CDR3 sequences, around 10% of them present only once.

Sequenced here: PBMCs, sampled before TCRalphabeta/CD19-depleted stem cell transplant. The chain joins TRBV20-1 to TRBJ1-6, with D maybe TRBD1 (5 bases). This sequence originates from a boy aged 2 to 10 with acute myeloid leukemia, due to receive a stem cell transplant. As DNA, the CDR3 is TGCAGTGCTAGTTCTATAGGGGCGAAGTATTCACCCCTCCACTTT. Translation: CSASSIGAKYSPLHF.